This T cell receptor (beta chain) was sequenced during a study of blood T cell repertoires in COVID-19. The CDR3 has 15 amino acids. Per germline, CDR1 SGHTA and CDR2 FQGNSA. Deletions cut 3 bases from V and 7 bases from J, with 16 bases between. Source study methods: Nucleated cell number was recorded as an estimate derived from reference gene primer amplification. TCRdb's table, derived via immunoSEQ multiplex PCR, lists solely in-frame clones and lacks some. That table furnishes V, J and clone size, whereas the DNA furnished D and trimming. Found here are approximately 140,000 clones, about nine tenths of them singletons; the top ten hold roughly 2.5%.

This rearrangement joins TRBV7-2 to TRBJ2-1, with a possible D match to TRBD2 (6 bases). The sample comprised peripheral blood. The clonotype was recovered from a human donor with COVID-19, enrolled during active disease. The donor label of this sample is uncertain. CDR3 protein: CASSFLDGGKNEQFF. The DNA for the CDR3 is TGTGCCAGCAGCTTTCTGGACGGGGGAAAAAATGAGCAGTTCTTC.